Listed below are T cell receptor beta chains from one sample, sequenced in a study of identical twins. MiXCR, applied by TCRdb to the 5' RACE reads, yields one record per CDR3 protein. Of around 510,000 distinct CDR3 sequences detected, 13% to 15% appear once; the ten largest clones hold more than 0.8%. A further study also used this sample, focusing on yellow fever vaccine responses in identical twins.

Sample: CD4+ T cells sorted from blood. Receptors were obtained from a woman between 18 and 29 years old in good health. Both conserved end residues are part of each CDR3. The D gene is left open where the match is weak. Not all rows give a size; the values are once, few, many and, for expanded clones, a class.

clone_size	j_call	v_call	d_call	cdr3_nt	cdr3_aa
many	TRBJ2-5	TRBV18	.	TGTGCCAGCTCACCACTCGGAAAAGAGACCCAGTACTTC	CASSPLGKETQYF
few	TRBJ2-1	TRBV20-1	.	TGCAGTGCTACGCGGGAAACCGGCCCCTACAATGAGCAGTTCTTC	CSATRETGPYNEQFF
few	TRBJ2-7	TRBV5-1	TRBD2	TGCGCCAGCAGCTTCTCCGGGACTACACCCGAGCAGTACTTC	CASSFSGTTPEQYF
few	TRBJ1-1	TRBV3-1	.	TGTGCCAGCAGCCCTCCTCCGAGGGCGATGAACACTGAAGCTTTCTTT	CASSPPPRAMNTEAFF
.	TRBJ2-3	TRBV4-3	TRBD2	TGCGCCAGCAGCCAAGAGGTTAGCGGGAGCGGCACGCAGTATTTT	CASSQEVSGSGTQYF
few	TRBJ1-2	TRBV2	.	TGTGCCAGCAGCTCAAGGGGAGGTACCTATGGCTACACCTTC	CASSSRGGTYGYTF
.	TRBJ1-1	TRBV6-5	.	TGTGCCAGCAGCCAATACACTGAAGCTTTCTTT	CASSQYTEAFF
.	TRBJ2-4	TRBV4-3	.	TGCGCCAGCAGCATCCTTGTCGGGAAGGGGGCCAAAAACATTCAGTACTTC	CASSILVGKGAKNIQYF
few	TRBJ2-7	TRBV5-1	.	TGCGCCAGCAGCTTGGGGGGGGAAGCCTACGAGCAGTACTTC	CASSLGGEAYEQYF
.	TRBJ1-1	TRBV14	.	TGTGCCAGCAGTCAATTGCGCGAGAACACTGAAGCTTTCTTT	CASSQLRENTEAFF
few	TRBJ2-1	TRBV12-5	TRBD2	TGTGCTAGTGGTTTGGTACCCCCATCTAGCGGGAGAGGAAGTGAGCAGTTCTTC	CASGLVPPSSGRGSEQFF
.	TRBJ2-5	TRBV5-1	TRBD2	TGCGCCAGCAGCTTGGTAGGACTAGCGGGCGAGACCCAGTACTTC	CASSLVGLAGETQYF
many	TRBJ1-6	TRBV11-2	.	TGTGCCAGCAGCCGCAGACAGTATGATTCACCCCTCCACTTT	CASSRRQYDSPLHF
few	TRBJ2-3	TRBV21-1	.	TGTGCCAGCAGCAACCAGGGACTAGCGGGAGCGCGAACCTTCACAGATACGCAGTATTTT	CASSNQGLAGARTFTDTQYF
few	TRBJ2-2	TRBV5-4	TRBD2	TGTGCCAGCAGCACGGGACTAGTTCCCGCCGGGGAGCTGTTTTTT	CASSTGLVPAGELFF
few	TRBJ1-1	TRBV27	.	TGTGCCAGCAGTTTAATACAACCGAACACTGAAGCTTTCTTT	CASSLIQPNTEAFF
.	TRBJ2-7	TRBV7-8	.	TGTGCCAGCAGCTCCCGGGACTTCTCGGTCCACGAGCAGTACTTC	CASSSRDFSVHEQYF
.	TRBJ1-1	TRBV5-1	.	TGCGCCAGCAGCCTAAGAGGGTTCGCGAACACTGAAGCTTTCTTT	CASSLRGFANTEAFF
many	TRBJ2-7	TRBV24-1	.	TGTGCCACCCTCAGACAGCCCTACGAGCAGTACTTC	CATLRQPYEQYF
few	TRBJ2-4	TRBV4-2	TRBD2	TGTGCCAGCAGCCAAGACTTAGCGGGGGGCCCCGTAGCCAAAAACATTCAGTACTTC	CASSQDLAGGPVAKNIQYF
few	TRBJ1-6	TRBV6-1	.	TGTGCCAGCAGGGGCGGACCTAGGGAATATAATTCACCCCTCCACTTT	CASRGGPREYNSPLHF
many	TRBJ2-3	TRBV20-1	.	TGCAGTGCTAAGGAGATCCGGAGGACAGATACGCAGTATTTT	CSAKEIRRTDTQYF
few	TRBJ2-7	TRBV6-5	.	TGTGCCAGCAGTTACGCTGGAGAATACGAGCAGTACTTC	CASSYAGEYEQYF
few	TRBJ2-3	TRBV3-1	TRBD2	TGTGCCAGCAGCCTCTGGAGTAGCGGGAGGAAAGATACGCAGTATTTT	CASSLWSSGRKDTQYF
few	TRBJ2-5	TRBV25-1	TRBD2	TGTGCCAGCAGTGAATTTCGGGCTAGCGGGAGGGTTAAAGAGACCCAGTACTTC	CASSEFRASGRVKETQYF